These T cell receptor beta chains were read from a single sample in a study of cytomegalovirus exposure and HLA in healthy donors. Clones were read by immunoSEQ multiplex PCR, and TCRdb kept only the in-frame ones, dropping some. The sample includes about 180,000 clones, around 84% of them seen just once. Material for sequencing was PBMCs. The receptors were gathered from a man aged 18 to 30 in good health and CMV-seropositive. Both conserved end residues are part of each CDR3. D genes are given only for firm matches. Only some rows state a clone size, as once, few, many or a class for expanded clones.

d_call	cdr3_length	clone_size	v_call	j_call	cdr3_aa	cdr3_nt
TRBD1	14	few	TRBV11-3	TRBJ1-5	CASVGQGINQPQHF	TGTGCCAGCGTAGGACAGGGGATCAATCAGCCCCAGCATTTT
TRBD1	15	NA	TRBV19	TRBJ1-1	CASSTRQGSDTEAFF	TGTGCCAGTAGTACTCGACAGGGTTCGGACACTGAAGCTTTCTTT
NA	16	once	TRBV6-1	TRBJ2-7	CASSEGFTGQLYEQYF	TGTGCCAGCAGTGAAGGGTTTACGGGACAACTCTACGAGCAGTACTTC
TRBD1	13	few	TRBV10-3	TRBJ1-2	CAISQGAKDGYTF	TGTGCCATCAGCCAGGGGGCGAAGGATGGCTACACCTTC
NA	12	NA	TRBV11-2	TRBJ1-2	CASSIREYGYTF	TGTGCCAGCAGCATCCGGGAATATGGCTACACCTTC
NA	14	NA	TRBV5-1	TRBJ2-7	CASSRGTDHYEQYF	TGCGCCAGCAGCCGCGGGACTGACCACTACGAGCAGTACTTC
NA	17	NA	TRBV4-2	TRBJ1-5	CASSQDVQSVLNQPQHF	TGTGCCAGCAGCCAAGATGTGCAGAGCGTCTTAAATCAGCCCCAGCATTTT
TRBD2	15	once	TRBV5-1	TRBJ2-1	CASSTGLAVNNEQFF	TGCGCCAGCAGCACGGGACTAGCGGTTAACAATGAGCAGTTCTTC
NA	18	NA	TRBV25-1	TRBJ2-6	CASSESSGVGSGANVLTF	TGTGCCAGCAGTGAATCCTCAGGGGTGGGATCTGGGGCCAACGTCCTGACTTTC
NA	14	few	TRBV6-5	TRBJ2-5	CASRGVDSQETQYF	TGTGCCAGCCGAGGAGTGGACTCCCAAGAGACCCAGTACTTC
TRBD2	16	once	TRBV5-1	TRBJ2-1	CASSLTAGGAYNEQFF	TGCGCCAGCAGCTTGACGGCGGGAGGCGCCTACAATGAGCAGTTCTTC
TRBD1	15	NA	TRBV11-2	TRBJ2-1	CASSLHDRDRNEQFF	TGTGCCAGCAGCCTCCACGACAGGGACAGGAATGAGCAGTTCTTC
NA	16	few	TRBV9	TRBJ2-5	CASSVAGAVFQETQYF	TGTGCCAGCAGCGTGGCGGGGGCAGTTTTCCAAGAGACCCAGTACTTC
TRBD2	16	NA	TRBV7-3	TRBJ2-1	CASSLSEGRGYNEQFF	TGTGCCAGCAGCTTATCGGAGGGGAGGGGTTACAATGAGCAGTTCTTC
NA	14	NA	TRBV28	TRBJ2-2	CASSSPANTGELFF	TGTGCCAGCTCTTCTCCAGCGAACACCGGGGAGCTGTTTTTT
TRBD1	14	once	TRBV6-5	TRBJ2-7	CASMPGGQDDEQYF	TGTGCCAGCATGCCAGGGGGTCAGGACGACGAGCAGTACTTC
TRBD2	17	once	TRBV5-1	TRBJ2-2	CASSKTSGITNTGELFF	TGCGCCAGCAGTAAGACTAGCGGGATAACGAACACCGGGGAGCTGTTTTTT
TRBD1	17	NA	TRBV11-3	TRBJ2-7	CASTRRWGQGIYYEQYF	TGTGCCAGCACGCGACGGTGGGGACAGGGGATTTACTACGAGCAGTACTTC
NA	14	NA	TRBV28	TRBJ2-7	CATLPTGTVYEQYF	TGTGCCACTCTACCCACAGGGACCGTTTACGAGCAGTACTTC
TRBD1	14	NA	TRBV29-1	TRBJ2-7	CSVVSGTVSYEQYF	TGCAGCGTAGTATCCGGGACAGTCTCCTACGAGCAGTACTTC
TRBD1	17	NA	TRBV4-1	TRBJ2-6	CASSQGQGNSGANVLTF	TGCGCCAGCAGCCAAGGACAGGGTAACTCTGGGGCCAACGTCCTGACTTTC
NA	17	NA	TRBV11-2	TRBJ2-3	CASSLSPPGIGSDTQYF	TGTGCCAGCAGCTTATCCCCTCCCGGGATTGGATCAGATACGCAGTATTTT
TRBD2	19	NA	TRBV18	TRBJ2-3	CASSPPLLTGTSVTDTQYF	TGTGCCAGCTCACCACCGTTATTAACCGGGACTAGCGTCACAGATACGCAGTATTTT
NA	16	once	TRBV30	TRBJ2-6	CAWSPPAESGANVLTF	TGTGCCTGGAGCCCCCCGGCGGAGTCTGGGGCCAACGTCCTGACTTTC
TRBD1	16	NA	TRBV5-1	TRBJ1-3	CASSLAGTGIGNTIYF	TGCGCCAGCAGCTTGGCCGGGACAGGGATCGGAAACACCATATATTTT
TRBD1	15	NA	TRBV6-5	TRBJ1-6	CASSYSKTGPSPLHF	TGTGCCAGCAGTTACTCGAAGACAGGGCCATCACCCCTCCACTTT
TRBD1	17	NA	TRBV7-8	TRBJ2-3	CASSPHAGTGGTDTQYF	TGTGCCAGCAGCCCCCACGCCGGGACAGGGGGTACAGATACGCAGTATTTT
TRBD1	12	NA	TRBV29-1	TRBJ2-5	CSVETGVETQYF	TGCAGCGTGGAAACAGGGGTGGAGACCCAGTACTTC
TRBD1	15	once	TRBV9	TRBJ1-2	CASSVGGQGGPGYTF	TGTGCCAGCAGCGTAGGGGGACAGGGGGGTCCCGGCTACACCTTC
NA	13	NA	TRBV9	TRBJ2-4	CASSVALANIQYF	TGTGCCAGCAGCGTAGCCCTAGCGAACATTCAGTACTTC
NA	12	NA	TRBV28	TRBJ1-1	CASSWGLGRAFF	TGTGCCAGCAGTTGGGGACTGGGGCGAGCTTTCTTT
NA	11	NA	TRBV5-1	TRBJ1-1	CASSLANEAFF	TGCGCCAGCAGCTTGGCTAATGAAGCTTTCTTT
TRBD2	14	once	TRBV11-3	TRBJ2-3	CASSPGLAADTQYF	TGTGCCAGCAGCCCAGGACTAGCGGCAGATACGCAGTATTTT
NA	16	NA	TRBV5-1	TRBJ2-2	CASSLAGDKVTGELFF	TGCGCCAGCAGCTTGGCTGGGGACAAAGTTACCGGGGAGCTGTTTTTT
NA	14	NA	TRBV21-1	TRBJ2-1	CASRRLHAREEQFF	TGTGCCAGCAGACGGCTACACGCGAGGGAAGAGCAGTTCTTC
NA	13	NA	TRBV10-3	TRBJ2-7	CAISGSAAYEQYF	TGTGCCATCAGCGGGTCGGCAGCCTACGAGCAGTACTTC
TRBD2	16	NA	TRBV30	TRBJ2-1	CAWSTTRAGRVNEQFF	TGTGCCTGGAGTACGACTCGAGCGGGAAGAGTGAATGAGCAGTTCTTC
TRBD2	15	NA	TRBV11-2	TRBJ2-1	CASSPGRASYNEQFF	TGTGCCAGCAGCCCCGGGAGGGCCTCCTACAATGAGCAGTTCTTC
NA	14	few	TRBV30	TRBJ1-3	CAWSLTGYGNTIYF	TGTGCCTGGAGTTTGACGGGATATGGAAACACCATATATTTT
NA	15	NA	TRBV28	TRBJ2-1	CASTLGDNSYNEQFF	TGTGCCAGCACATTGGGGGACAACTCCTACAATGAGCAGTTCTTC
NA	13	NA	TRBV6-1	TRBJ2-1	CASTEGEYNEQFF	TGTGCCAGCACCGAGGGGGAGTACAATGAGCAGTTCTTC
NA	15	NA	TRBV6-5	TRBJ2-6	CASGVGSSGANVLTF	TGTGCCAGCGGGGTGGGGAGCTCTGGGGCCAACGTCCTGACTTTC
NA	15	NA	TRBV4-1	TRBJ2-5	CASSQVPGKQETQYF	TGCGCCAGCAGCCAAGTTCCGGGTAAACAAGAGACCCAGTACTTC
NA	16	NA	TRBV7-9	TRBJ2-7	CASSTQSDRTSYEQYF	TGTGCCAGCAGCACTCAATCCGACAGGACTAGCTACGAGCAGTACTTC
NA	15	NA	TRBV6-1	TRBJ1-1	CASSEGRAANTEAFF	TGTGCCAGCAGTGAAGGGCGGGCGGCGAACACTGAAGCTTTCTTT
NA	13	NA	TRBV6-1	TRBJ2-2	CASSEAEAGELFF	TGTGCCAGCAGTGAAGCGGAGGCCGGGGAGCTGTTTTTT
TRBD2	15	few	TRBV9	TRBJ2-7	CASSEGGSKEYEQYF	TGTGCCAGCAGTGAGGGCGGGAGTAAGGAGTACGAGCAGTACTTC
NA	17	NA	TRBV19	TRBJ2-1	CASSYRGAGAWFNEQFF	TGTGCCAGTAGCTACCGGGGGGCGGGAGCGTGGTTCAATGAGCAGTTCTTC
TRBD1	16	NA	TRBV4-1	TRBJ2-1	CASSQQGARSYNEQFF	TGCGCCAGCAGCCAACAGGGGGCTCGTAGCTACAATGAGCAGTTCTTC
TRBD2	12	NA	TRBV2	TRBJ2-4	CASSYSGGVQYF	TGTGCCAGCAGTTATAGCGGGGGGGTACAGTACTTC
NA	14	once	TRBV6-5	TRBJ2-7	CASSFSDMIYEQYF	TGTGCCAGCAGTTTTTCTGACATGATTTACGAGCAGTACTTC
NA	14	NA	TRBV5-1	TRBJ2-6	CASSLFPGANVLTF	TGCGCCAGCAGTTTATTTCCTGGGGCCAACGTCCTGACTTTC
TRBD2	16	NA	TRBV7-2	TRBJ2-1	CASSPEEAGGREEQFF	TGTGCCAGCAGCCCCGAGGAGGCGGGGGGGCGGGAGGAGCAGTTCTTC
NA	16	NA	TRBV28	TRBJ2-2	CASSSIPGQNTGELFF	TGTGCCAGCAGTTCTATTCCGGGACAAAACACCGGGGAGCTGTTTTTT